This paragraph covers one T cell receptor (beta chain) sequence. The record originates from a study of blood T cell repertoires in COVID-19. Study background: Samples representing acute and convalescent COVID-19 were sourced from the United States, Italy and Spain. T cells, B-cell-depleted T cells, or PBMCs supplied cDNA or gDNA.

TCRdb's copy holds only in-frame clones and misses some; the assay was immunoSEQ multiplex PCR. Seen here are 65,000 to 85,000 clones, 78% observed once, and the top ten hold 15% to 20%. Germline V lookup: CDR1 SNHLY, CDR2 FYNNEI. The V segment lost 5 bases and the J segment 5 bases; nucleotides outside the gene matches: 18. The CDR3 is 18 amino acids. Sequenced material: peripheral blood. The chain carries TRBV2 and TRBJ1-5; TRBD1 matches at 7 bases. The TCR was taken from a human donor in a cohort sampled during active COVID-19. The CDR3 region has the DNA TGTGCCAGCAGTCCTTCCCCCCGACAGGGAAGTAAGTATCAGCCCCAGCATTTT. Protein: CASSPSPRQGSKYQPQHF.